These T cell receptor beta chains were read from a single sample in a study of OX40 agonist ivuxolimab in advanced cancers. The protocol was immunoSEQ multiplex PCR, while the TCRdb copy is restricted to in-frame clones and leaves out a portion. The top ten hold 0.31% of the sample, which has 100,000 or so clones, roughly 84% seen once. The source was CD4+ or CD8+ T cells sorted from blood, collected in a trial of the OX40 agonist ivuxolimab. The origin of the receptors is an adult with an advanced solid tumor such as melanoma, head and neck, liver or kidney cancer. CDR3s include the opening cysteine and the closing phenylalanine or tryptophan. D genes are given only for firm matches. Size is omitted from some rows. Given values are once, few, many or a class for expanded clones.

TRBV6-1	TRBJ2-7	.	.	CASSEDRGAREQYF	TGTGCCAGCAGTGAAGATCGGGGGGCGCGCGAGCAGTACTTC
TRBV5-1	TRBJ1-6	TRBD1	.	CASSLDVDRGDSPLHF	TGCGCCAGCAGCTTGGATGTTGACAGGGGCGATTCACCCCTCCACTTT
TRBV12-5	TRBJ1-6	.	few	CASGLARWAAHSPLHF	TGTGCTAGTGGTTTGGCCCGGTGGGCAGCGCATTCACCCCTCCACTTT
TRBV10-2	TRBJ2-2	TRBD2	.	CASSENFGGGNTGELFF	TGCGCCAGCAGTGAGAATTTCGGCGGGGGGAACACCGGGGAGCTGTTTTTT
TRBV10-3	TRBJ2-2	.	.	CATRATGELFF	TGTGCCACCAGGGCAACCGGGGAGCTGTTTTTT
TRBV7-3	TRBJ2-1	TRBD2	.	CASSPSGSGLAGVQQFF	TGTGCCAGCAGCCCATCAGGGAGCGGGCTAGCGGGCGTCCAGCAGTTCTTC
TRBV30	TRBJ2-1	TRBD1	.	CAWSVAGGYNEQFF	TGTGCCTGGAGTGTAGCAGGGGGCTACAATGAGCAGTTCTTC
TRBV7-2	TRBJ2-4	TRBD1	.	CATWDRTKNIQYF	TGTGCCACATGGGACAGAACCAAAAACATTCAGTACTTC
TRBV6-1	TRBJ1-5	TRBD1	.	CASSATTGGRQPQHF	TGTGCCAGCAGTGCCACGACAGGGGGCCGACAGCCCCAGCATTTT
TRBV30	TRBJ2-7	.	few	CAWSVNPAVYEQYF	TGTGCCTGGAGTGTAAACCCGGCTGTCTACGAGCAGTACTTC
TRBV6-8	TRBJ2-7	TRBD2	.	CAIWEGRDSEQYF	TGTGCCATTTGGGAAGGGAGGGATAGCGAGCAGTACTTC
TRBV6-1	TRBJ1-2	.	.	CASSEQYNYGYTF	TGTGCCAGCAGTGAACAGTATAACTATGGCTACACCTTC
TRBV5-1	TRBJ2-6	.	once	CASSGANVLTF	TGCGCCAGCTCTGGGGCCAACGTCCTGACTTTC
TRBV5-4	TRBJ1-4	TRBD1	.	CASSQFTGTANEKLFF	TGTGCCAGCAGCCAATTTACCGGGACAGCGAATGAAAAACTGTTTTTT
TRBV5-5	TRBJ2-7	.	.	CASSLTRRYEQYF	TGTGCCAGCAGCTTGACCCGGAGGTACGAGCAGTACTTC
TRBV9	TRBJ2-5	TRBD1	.	CASSVVRVGQGSGAGHVRETQYF	TGTGCCAGCAGCGTAGTTAGAGTGGGACAGGGGAGCGGCGCGGGGCACGTTCGAGAGACCCAGTACTTC
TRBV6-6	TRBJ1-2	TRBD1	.	CASTTGGIGGYTF	TGTGCCAGCACCACAGGGGGCATAGGAGGCTACACCTTC
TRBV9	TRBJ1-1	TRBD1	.	CASSSAGTVNTEAFF	TGTGCCAGCAGCTCGGCCGGGACAGTGAACACTGAAGCTTTCTTT
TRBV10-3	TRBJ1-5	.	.	CAISEPGFSNQPQHF	TGTGCCATCAGTGAACCGGGGTTTAGCAATCAGCCCCAGCATTTT
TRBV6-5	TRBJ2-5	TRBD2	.	CASSSQAGGKETQYF	TGTGCCAGCAGTTCCCAAGCGGGGGGAAAAGAGACCCAGTACTTC
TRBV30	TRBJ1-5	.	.	CAWSVQESQPQHF	TGTGCCTGGAGTGTCCAGGAGTCTCAGCCCCAGCATTTT
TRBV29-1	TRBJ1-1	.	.	CSVSRRLNTEAFF	TGCAGCGTTTCCAGGCGTTTGAACACTGAAGCTTTCTTT
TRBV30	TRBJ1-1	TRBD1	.	CAWGKTTGAMNTEAFF	TGTGCCTGGGGTAAAACAACAGGGGCAATGAACACTGAAGCTTTCTTT
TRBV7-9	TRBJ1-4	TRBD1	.	CASSPTGAFNEKLFF	TGTGCCAGCAGCCCAACAGGGGCCTTTAATGAAAAACTGTTTTTT
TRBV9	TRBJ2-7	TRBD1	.	CASSRQGQEQYF	TGTGCCAGCAGCAGACAGGGTCAAGAGCAGTACTTC
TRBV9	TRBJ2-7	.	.	CASSVGSGTYEQYF	TGTGCCAGCAGCGTAGGCTCAGGGACCTACGAGCAGTACTTC
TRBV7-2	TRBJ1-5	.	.	CASSLLLGVNQPQHF	TGTGCCAGCAGCTTACTTCTGGGAGTCAATCAGCCCCAGCATTTT
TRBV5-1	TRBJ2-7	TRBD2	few	CASSLAPSGGAYEQYF	TGCGCCAGCAGCTTGGCCCCTAGCGGGGGGGCCTACGAGCAGTACTTC
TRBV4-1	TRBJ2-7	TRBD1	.	CASSQDGQGVYEQYF	TGCGCCAGCAGCCAAGATGGACAGGGGGTTTACGAGCAGTACTTC
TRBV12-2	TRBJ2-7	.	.	CASRPIRGSTYEQYF	TGTGCAAGTCGCCCAATCAGGGGTAGCACCTACGAGCAGTACTTC
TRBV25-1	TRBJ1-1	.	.	CASSEGGGYMNTEAFF	TGTGCCAGCAGCGAAGGGGGGGGATATATGAACACTGAAGCTTTCTTT
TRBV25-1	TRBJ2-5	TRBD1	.	CASSEGVRGQGETQYF	TGTGCCAGCAGTGAAGGGGTCAGGGGGCAGGGAGAGACCCAGTACTTC
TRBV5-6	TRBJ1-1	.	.	CASSLGRNTEAFF	TGTGCCAGCAGCTTGGGCAGAAACACTGAAGCTTTCTTT